The clone carrying this T cell receptor beta chain appeared a few times. Its matching antigen is unknown. This entry comes from a study of naive and memory T cell subsets. Study-level results: A few larger clonotypes appeared in naive repertoires, especially CD8, possibly memory cells re-expressing CD45RA.

Between the trimmed V and J ends, which lost 5 bases and 0 bases, there was a span of 7 bases. CDR1 is SSHAT, CDR2 FNYEAQ, per germline (reference sequence). The CDR3 length is 13 residues. Two oligonucleotides, mixed equimolar, formed the beta constant-region primer covering TRBC1 and TRBC2. The ligated cDNA underwent four PCR rounds using SP2 and nested alpha and beta constant-region primers. TCRdb itself ran the UMI-ligation and nested PCR reads through MiXCR, one entry per CDR3 protein. Seen here are some 82,000 distinct CDR3 sequences, approximately 11% observed once, and the top ten hold more than 0.13%.

The V and J genes are TRBV7-7 and TRBJ2-5; D gene uncertain. The TCR comes from a human donor in good health. Material: naive CD4+ T cells from blood. As DNA, the CDR3 is TGTGCCAGCAGCAGAGGTGACCAAGAGACCCAGTACTTC. Translating gives CASSRGDQETQYF. The complete variable domain, with remaining parts taken from reference TRBV7-7 and TRBJ2-5, reads GAGVSQSPRYKVTKRGQDVTLRCDPISSHATLYWYQQALGQGPEFLTYFNYEAQPDKSGLPSDRFSAERPEGSISTLTIQRTEQRDSAMYRCASSRGDQETQYFGPGTRLLVL.